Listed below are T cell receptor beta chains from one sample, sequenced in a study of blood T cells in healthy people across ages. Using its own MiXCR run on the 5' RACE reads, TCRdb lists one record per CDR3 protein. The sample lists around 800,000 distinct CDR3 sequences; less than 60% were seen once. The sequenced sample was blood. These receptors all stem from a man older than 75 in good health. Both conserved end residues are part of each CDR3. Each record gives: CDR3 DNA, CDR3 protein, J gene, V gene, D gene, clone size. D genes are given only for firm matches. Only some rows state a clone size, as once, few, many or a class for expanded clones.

cdr3_nt: TGTGCCAGCAGCACAGAGACAGGGGACGAGCAGTACTTC
cdr3_aa: CASSTETGDEQYF
j_call: TRBJ2-7
v_call: TRBV21-1
d_call: .
clone_size: few

cdr3_nt: TGTGCCATCAGTGACAGGGGGCAAGTCACAGATACGCAGTATTTT
cdr3_aa: CAISDRGQVTDTQYF
j_call: TRBJ2-3
v_call: TRBV10-3
d_call: TRBD1
clone_size: once

cdr3_nt: TGTGCCAGCAGCTTAGCACCGGGACTAGCGGGAGTCCTGTACTTC
cdr3_aa: CASSLAPGLAGVLYF
j_call: TRBJ2-7
v_call: TRBV7-2
d_call: TRBD2
clone_size: .

cdr3_nt: TGTGCCACCGCAGGGGGTGCCTACGAGCAGTACTTC
cdr3_aa: CATAGGAYEQYF
j_call: TRBJ2-7
v_call: TRBV7-9
d_call: TRBD1
clone_size: many

cdr3_nt: TGCGCCAGCAGCCAGACTAGCGCCAATGAGCAGTTCTTC
cdr3_aa: CASSQTSANEQFF
j_call: TRBJ2-1
v_call: TRBV5-1
d_call: TRBD2
clone_size: .

cdr3_nt: TGTGCCAGCAGCTTGGGACTAGCGATTGAGCAGTTCTTC
cdr3_aa: CASSLGLAIEQFF
j_call: TRBJ2-1
v_call: TRBV7-2
d_call: TRBD2
clone_size: few

cdr3_nt: TGTGCCAGCAGCTTAGATATACGTCAGGTGCAGTACTTC
cdr3_aa: CASSLDIRQVQYF
j_call: TRBJ2-5
v_call: TRBV11-2
d_call: .
clone_size: .

cdr3_nt: TGCGCCAGCAGCTTGGGTAGAGCGGACTTCTACGAGCAGTACTTC
cdr3_aa: CASSLGRADFYEQYF
j_call: TRBJ2-7
v_call: TRBV5-1
d_call: .
clone_size: .

cdr3_nt: TGTGCCAGCAGCTTACTACCACAGGGATCGAACACCGGGGAGCTGTTTTTT
cdr3_aa: CASSLLPQGSNTGELFF
j_call: TRBJ2-2
v_call: TRBV11-1
d_call: .
clone_size: .

cdr3_nt: TGTGCCAGCAGCTCAACCCGGGGACACCGGGTAGGGGAGCTGTTTTTT
cdr3_aa: CASSSTRGHRVGELFF
j_call: TRBJ2-2
v_call: TRBV7-2
d_call: .
clone_size: few

cdr3_nt: TGTGCCAGCAGTACATTGGGACAGGGGTTAACCTACGAGCAGTACTTC
cdr3_aa: CASSTLGQGLTYEQYF
j_call: TRBJ2-7
v_call: TRBV25-1
d_call: TRBD1
clone_size: .

cdr3_nt: TGTGCCAGCAGCCTGGACAGGGGTATCTCCGGTGAGCAGTACTTC
cdr3_aa: CASSLDRGISGEQYF
j_call: TRBJ2-7
v_call: TRBV6-2/TRBV6-3
d_call: TRBD1
clone_size: .

cdr3_nt: TGCAGTGCTAGAGATCTTTTGACAGGTCATGAAAAACTGTTTTTT
cdr3_aa: CSARDLLTGHEKLFF
j_call: TRBJ1-4
v_call: TRBV20-1
d_call: .
clone_size: few

cdr3_nt: TGTGCCAGCAGCTTATTGGTCGATCAGCCCCAGCATTTT
cdr3_aa: CASSLLVDQPQHF
j_call: TRBJ1-5
v_call: TRBV7-6
d_call: .
clone_size: .

cdr3_nt: TGTGCCAGCAGCTCCAGCGGGAGACTCAGCGAGCAGTACTTC
cdr3_aa: CASSSSGRLSEQYF
j_call: TRBJ2-7
v_call: TRBV6-5
d_call: TRBD2
clone_size: many

cdr3_nt: TGTGCCAGCAGCTTGGAGGACAGGGGGCTAAATGAGCAGTACTTC
cdr3_aa: CASSLEDRGLNEQYF
j_call: TRBJ2-7
v_call: TRBV11-3
d_call: TRBD1
clone_size: .

cdr3_nt: TGTGTCAGCAGCCCTAAAAGGGGTCAGCCCCAGCATTTT
cdr3_aa: CVSSPKRGQPQHF
j_call: TRBJ1-5
v_call: TRBV3-1
d_call: .
clone_size: .

cdr3_nt: TGCAGCGTCCTTTCGGCGGGGAATGGTCCGAATCAGCCCCAGCATTTT
cdr3_aa: CSVLSAGNGPNQPQHF
j_call: TRBJ1-5
v_call: TRBV29-1
d_call: .
clone_size: few

cdr3_nt: TGTGCCAGCAGCCCCGGGGGCCCACCCGTCACAGATACGCAGTATTTT
cdr3_aa: CASSPGGPPVTDTQYF
j_call: TRBJ2-3
v_call: TRBV12-3/TRBV12-4
d_call: .
clone_size: .

cdr3_nt: TGCGCCAGCCGGGACCCTCAATCGTTAAGTGAGCAGTTCTTC
cdr3_aa: CASRDPQSLSEQFF
j_call: TRBJ2-1
v_call: TRBV5-1
d_call: .
clone_size: .

cdr3_nt: TGTGCCTGGAGTATTCGTAGTTCCCTTGTTGGGGAGCAGTTCTTC
cdr3_aa: CAWSIRSSLVGEQFF
j_call: TRBJ2-1
v_call: TRBV30
d_call: .
clone_size: .

cdr3_nt: TGTGCCAGCAGCTTTGTAAATGAGCAGTTCTTC
cdr3_aa: CASSFVNEQFF
j_call: TRBJ2-1
v_call: TRBV12-3/TRBV12-4
d_call: .
clone_size: many

cdr3_nt: TGCGCCAGCAGCGTTCACGACAGGGGGTCCTACGAGCAGTACTTC
cdr3_aa: CASSVHDRGSYEQYF
j_call: TRBJ2-7
v_call: TRBV4-1
d_call: TRBD1
clone_size: .

cdr3_nt: TGTGCCAGCAGTTTATCTCTAGCGGGAGCCGGGGAGACCCAGTACTTC
cdr3_aa: CASSLSLAGAGETQYF
j_call: TRBJ2-5
v_call: TRBV12-3/TRBV12-4
d_call: TRBD2
clone_size: once

cdr3_nt: TGTGCCAGCGGGGTGCCAACTAATGAAAAACTGTTTTTT
cdr3_aa: CASGVPTNEKLFF
j_call: TRBJ1-4
v_call: TRBV28
d_call: .
clone_size: few

cdr3_nt: TGTGCCAGCAGCCTCTTGTCCGGGTTAGCCTACGAGCAGTTCTTC
cdr3_aa: CASSLLSGLAYEQFF
j_call: TRBJ2-1
v_call: TRBV7-2
d_call: .
clone_size: .

cdr3_nt: TGTGCCAGTAGTATCTATGGGACTAGCGGTAATGAGCAGTACTTC
cdr3_aa: CASSIYGTSGNEQYF
j_call: TRBJ2-7
v_call: TRBV19
d_call: TRBD2
clone_size: once

cdr3_nt: TGTGCCAGCAGCTTGTACCTCACCGCCTCCTACAATGAGCAGTTCTTC
cdr3_aa: CASSLYLTASYNEQFF
j_call: TRBJ2-1
v_call: TRBV5-6
d_call: .
clone_size: .

cdr3_nt: TGCGCCAGCAGCCAAGAAAGGACAGGGGGTTTTTTGGAAGAGACCCAGTACTTC
cdr3_aa: CASSQERTGGFLEETQYF
j_call: TRBJ2-5
v_call: TRBV4-1
d_call: TRBD1
clone_size: few

cdr3_nt: TGTGCCACCAGTGATTTCCAGGGGGCTTCGAATGAGCAGTTCTTC
cdr3_aa: CATSDFQGASNEQFF
j_call: TRBJ2-1
v_call: TRBV24-1
d_call: TRBD1
clone_size: .

cdr3_nt: TGTGCCATCAGTGAGTTGGGCGGGTTGGTCACTGAAGCTTTCTTT
cdr3_aa: CAISELGGLVTEAFF
j_call: TRBJ1-1
v_call: TRBV10-3
d_call: .
clone_size: few

cdr3_nt: TGTGCCAGCAGCTTAGTCAGGGGTAGGGTCCATGAGCAGTTCTTC
cdr3_aa: CASSLVRGRVHEQFF
j_call: TRBJ2-1
v_call: TRBV7-9
d_call: .
clone_size: .

cdr3_nt: TGTGCCTGGAGTGTAGACAGCCAAGAGACCCAGTACTTC
cdr3_aa: CAWSVDSQETQYF
j_call: TRBJ2-5
v_call: TRBV30
d_call: .
clone_size: .

cdr3_nt: TGCGCCAGCAGCTTGGCTGCGGGAGGGTCCTACAATGAGCAGTTCTTC
cdr3_aa: CASSLAAGGSYNEQFF
j_call: TRBJ2-1
v_call: TRBV5-1
d_call: TRBD2
clone_size: many

cdr3_nt: TGTGCTAGCAGCCCCGGACTCTCCCGGGGAGATACGCAGTATTTT
cdr3_aa: CASSPGLSRGDTQYF
j_call: TRBJ2-3
v_call: TRBV7-7
d_call: .
clone_size: few

cdr3_nt: TGCAGTGCTAGACGGACAGGCGATAATGGAAAACTGTTTTTT
cdr3_aa: CSARRTGDNGKLFF
j_call: TRBJ1-4
v_call: TRBV20-1
d_call: TRBD1
clone_size: once

cdr3_nt: TGTGCCAGCAGCTTTCAGCGGGAGTGGGGCGAGCAGTACTTC
cdr3_aa: CASSFQREWGEQYF
j_call: TRBJ2-7
v_call: TRBV7-9
d_call: TRBD2
clone_size: few

cdr3_nt: TGCGCCAGCAGCCAATCGGCGGCACCTTCAGGGGGCTACACCTTC
cdr3_aa: CASSQSAAPSGGYTF
j_call: TRBJ1-2
v_call: TRBV4-1
d_call: .
clone_size: few

cdr3_nt: TGTGCCAGTAGTACCGGGGGGGGGCGCACAGATACGCAGTATTTT
cdr3_aa: CASSTGGGRTDTQYF
j_call: TRBJ2-3
v_call: TRBV19
d_call: TRBD2
clone_size: few

cdr3_nt: TGTGCCAGCAGACCACAGGGGAGCGAGCAGTACTTC
cdr3_aa: CASRPQGSEQYF
j_call: TRBJ2-7
v_call: TRBV5-6
d_call: TRBD1
clone_size: .

cdr3_nt: TGCGCCAGCAGCTTGGTGCCAGGGGGCGCCGATCAGCCCCAGCATTTT
cdr3_aa: CASSLVPGGADQPQHF
j_call: TRBJ1-5
v_call: TRBV5-1
d_call: TRBD1
clone_size: few

cdr3_nt: TGTGCCAGCAGTATACACGGACTAGCGGGAGATTCCGGGGAGCTGTTTTTT
cdr3_aa: CASSIHGLAGDSGELFF
j_call: TRBJ2-2
v_call: TRBV12-3/TRBV12-4
d_call: TRBD2
clone_size: .

cdr3_nt: TGCGCCAGCAGCTTGCAGGGGCCGAACACCGGGGAGCTGTTTTTT
cdr3_aa: CASSLQGPNTGELFF
j_call: TRBJ2-2
v_call: TRBV5-1
d_call: .
clone_size: .

cdr3_nt: TGTGCCATTAACGAGGGCTCGTCCTACAATGAGCAGTTCTTC
cdr3_aa: CAINEGSSYNEQFF
j_call: TRBJ2-1
v_call: TRBV7-2
d_call: .
clone_size: many

cdr3_nt: TGTGCCAGCAGTAAACAGACAGGGACCGGGGCCAACGTCCTGACTTTC
cdr3_aa: CASSKQTGTGANVLTF
j_call: TRBJ2-6
v_call: TRBV6-5
d_call: TRBD1
clone_size: .